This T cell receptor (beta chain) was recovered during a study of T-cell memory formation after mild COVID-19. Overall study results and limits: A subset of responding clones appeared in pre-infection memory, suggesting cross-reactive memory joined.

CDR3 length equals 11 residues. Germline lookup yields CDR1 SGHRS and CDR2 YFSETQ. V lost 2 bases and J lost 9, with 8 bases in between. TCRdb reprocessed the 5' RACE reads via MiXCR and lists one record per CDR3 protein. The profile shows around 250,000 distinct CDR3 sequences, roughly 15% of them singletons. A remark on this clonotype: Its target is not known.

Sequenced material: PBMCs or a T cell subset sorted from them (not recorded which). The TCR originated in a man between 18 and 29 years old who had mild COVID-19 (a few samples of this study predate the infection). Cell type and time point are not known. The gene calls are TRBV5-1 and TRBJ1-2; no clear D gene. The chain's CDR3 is CASSFGRSYTF. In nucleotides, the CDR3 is TGCGCCAGCAGCTTCGGTCGGAGCTACACCTTC.